This TCR beta chain came from a study of PD-1 blockade in classical Hodgkin lymphoma. Overall study context: Intravenous nivolumab at 3 mg/kg was given to patients every 2 weeks.

V was clipped by 1 base and J by 3 bases, with 16 bases between them. Germline-derived CDR1 and CDR2 are LGHNA and YSLEER. The CDR3 runs to 17 residues. With no exception, relapse followed autologous stem cell transplantation in all patients, and brentuximab vedotin exposure varied. Purification of CD4+ T cells from thawed PBMCs was achieved by magnetic negative selection. Best outcomes ranged across complete response, partial response and progressive disease. Broader study findings: The baseline diversity of complete responders showed similarity to that of newly diagnosed patients. Diversity in CD4+ TCRs, unlike that measured in CD8+ TCRs, had risen significantly by C4D1.

Data came from immunoSEQ multiplex PCR; TCRdb stores just in-frame clones and leaves some out. The table shows tens of thousands of clones, with over 75% occurring only once. In regard to this clone: Its antigen is not identified.

This chain connects TRBV4-3 to TRBJ1-5; D may be TRBD1 (5 bases). Material: CD4+ T cells from blood, obtained at baseline. This TCR derives from a human donor with classical Hodgkin lymphoma. CDR3 region: CASSQGVGGTANQPQHF. DNA of the CDR3: TGCGCCAGCAGCCAAGGGGTGGGGGGGACGGCCAATCAGCCCCAGCATTTT.